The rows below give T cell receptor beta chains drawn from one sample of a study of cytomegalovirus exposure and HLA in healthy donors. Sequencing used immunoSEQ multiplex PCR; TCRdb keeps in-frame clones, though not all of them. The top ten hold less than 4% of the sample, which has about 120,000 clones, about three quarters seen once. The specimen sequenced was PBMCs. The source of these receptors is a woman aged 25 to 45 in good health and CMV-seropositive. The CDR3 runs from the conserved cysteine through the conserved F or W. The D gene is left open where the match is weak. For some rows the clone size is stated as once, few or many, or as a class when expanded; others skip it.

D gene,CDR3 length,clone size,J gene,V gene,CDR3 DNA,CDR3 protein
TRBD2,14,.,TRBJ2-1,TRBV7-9,TGTGCCAGCAGCTTAGGGACTAGCTACAATGAGCAGTTCTTC,CASSLGTSYNEQFF
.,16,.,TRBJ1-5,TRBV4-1,TGCGCCAGCAGCCAAGACCCAGGGGTTGGCAATCAGCCCCAGCATTTT,CASSQDPGVGNQPQHF
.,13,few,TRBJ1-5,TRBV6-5,TGTGCCAGCCGGGTTATTAACTATCAGCCCCAGCATTTT,CASRVINYQPQHF
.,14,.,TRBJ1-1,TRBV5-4,TGTGCCAGCACCCCGGACAGTAAAAACACTGAAGCTTTCTTT,CASTPDSKNTEAFF
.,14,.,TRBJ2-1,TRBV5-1,TGCGCCAGCAGCTTGGGATCGGAGTACAATGAGCAGTTCTTC,CASSLGSEYNEQFF
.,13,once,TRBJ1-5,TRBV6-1,TGTGCCAGCAGTGTTTATAGCAATCAGCCCCAGCATTTT,CASSVYSNQPQHF
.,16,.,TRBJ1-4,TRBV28,TGTGCCAGCAGTTTATCTGGGTTTCGGGATAATGAAAAACTGTTTTTT,CASSLSGFRDNEKLFF
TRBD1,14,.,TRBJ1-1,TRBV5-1,TGCGCCAGCAGCAGGGGACAGGGCTTCACTGAAGCTTTCTTT,CASSRGQGFTEAFF
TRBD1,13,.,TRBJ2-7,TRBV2,TGTGCCTCAAAACAGGGGGCTGGCTACGAGCAGTACTTC,CASKQGAGYEQYF
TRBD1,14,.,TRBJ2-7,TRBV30,TGTGCCTGGAACCAACCGGGACAGGGGCACGAGCAGTACTTC,CAWNQPGQGHEQYF
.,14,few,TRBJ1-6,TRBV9,TGTGCCAGCAGCGTAGAAGCTTCGGGGGGGACCCTCCACTTT,CASSVEASGGTLHF
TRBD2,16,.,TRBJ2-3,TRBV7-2,TGTGCCAGCAGCTTTGGACTAGCGGGGGGCACAGATACGCAGTATTTT,CASSFGLAGGTDTQYF
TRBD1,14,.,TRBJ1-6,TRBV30,TGTGCCTGGACCCGGGACAGGGATAATTCACCCCTCCACTTT,CAWTRDRDNSPLHF
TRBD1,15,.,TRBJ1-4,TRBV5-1,TGCGCCAGCAGCCCGGGACAGCAAATTAATGAAAAACTGTTTTTT,CASSPGQQINEKLFF
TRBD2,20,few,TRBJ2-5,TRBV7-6,TGTGCCAGCAGCTTGGCCATCCCGGGACTAGCGGGGGGCCTCCAAGAGACCCAGTACTTC,CASSLAIPGLAGGLQETQYF
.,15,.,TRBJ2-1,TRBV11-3,TGTGCCAGCAGCTTACAGGCGGGTACCTACAATGAGCAGTTCTTC,CASSLQAGTYNEQFF
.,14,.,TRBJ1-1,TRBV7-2,TGTGCCAGCAGCTTAGGAGGGGCAGGGGTTATGGCTTTCTTT,CASSLGGAGVMAFF
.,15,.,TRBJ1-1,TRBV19,TGTGCCAGTAGTATACGACCGACAGGTGGGACTGAAGCTTTCTTT,CASSIRPTGGTEAFF
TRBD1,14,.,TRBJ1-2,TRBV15,TGTGCCACCAGCAGAGATCGACAGGGATATGGCTACACCTTC,CATSRDRQGYGYTF
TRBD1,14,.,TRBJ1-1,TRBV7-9,TGTGCCAGCAGCTGGGGGACAGGCGGCTCTGAAGCTTTCTTT,CASSWGTGGSEAFF
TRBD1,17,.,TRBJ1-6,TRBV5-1,TGCGCCAGCAGCAGCGGACAGGGGAGCTCCTATAATTCACCCCTCCACTTT,CASSSGQGSSYNSPLHF
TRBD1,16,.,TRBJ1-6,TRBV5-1,TGCGCCAGCAGCTATACAGGGGGCCTAACAAATTCACCCCTCCACTTT,CASSYTGGLTNSPLHF
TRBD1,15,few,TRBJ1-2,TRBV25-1,TGTGCCAGCTCCCCTGGGGACAGGGGAAAGGAGGGCTACACCTTC,CASSPGDRGKEGYTF
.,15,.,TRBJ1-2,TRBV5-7,TGTGCCAGCAGCTTGCACGTCAGGGGAGTCGATGGCTACACCTTC,CASSLHVRGVDGYTF
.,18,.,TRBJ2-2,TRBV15,TGTGCCACCAGCAGAGATCTTGTGGCCCCAGGAAAGCCCGGGGAGCTGTTTTTT,CATSRDLVAPGKPGELFF
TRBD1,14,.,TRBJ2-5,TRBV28,TGTGCCAGCAGGACAGGGTCCGGCTTGGAGACCCAGTACTTC,CASRTGSGLETQYF
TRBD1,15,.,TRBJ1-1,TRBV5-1,TGCGCCAGCAGCTTCCAGGGGGTGAAGAACACTGAAGCTTTCTTT,CASSFQGVKNTEAFF
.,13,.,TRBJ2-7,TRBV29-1,TGCAGCGTTGAAGACAGGACTTCCTACGAGCAGTACTTC,CSVEDRTSYEQYF
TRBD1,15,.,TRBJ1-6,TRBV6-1,TGTGCCAGTGAGGCCGCTCGACAGGGCTTTTGGCCCCTCCACTTT,CASEAARQGFWPLHF
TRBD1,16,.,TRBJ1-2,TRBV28,TGTGCCAGCAGTTCGTCCCGAGGGACAGGGGGTTGGGGCTACACCTTC,CASSSSRGTGGWGYTF
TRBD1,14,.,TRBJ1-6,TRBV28,TGTGCCAGCAACACCAGACAGGGTGGGTCACCCCTCCACTTT,CASNTRQGGSPLHF
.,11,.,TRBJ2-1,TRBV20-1,TGCAGTGCTAGTCGAGACAATGAGCAGTTCTTC,CSASRDNEQFF
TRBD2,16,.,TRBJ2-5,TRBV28,TGTGCCAGCAGTTTATCTAGGCCAGCGGGGGCCAAGACCCAGTACTTC,CASSLSRPAGAKTQYF
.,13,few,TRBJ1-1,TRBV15,TGTGCCACCAGCCCCCAGAGGGACACTGAAGCTTTCTTT,CATSPQRDTEAFF
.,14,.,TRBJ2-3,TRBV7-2,TGTGCCAGCAGCTTAGCACAAAGCACAGATACGCAGTATTTT,CASSLAQSTDTQYF
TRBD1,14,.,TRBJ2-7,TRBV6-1,TGTGCCAGCGGGGGAGACAGGGGAGGCCACGAGCAGTACTTC,CASGGDRGGHEQYF
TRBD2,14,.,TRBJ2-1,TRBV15,TGTGCCACCAGGGGCGGGGGGCTCTACAATGAGCAGTTCTTC,CATRGGGLYNEQFF
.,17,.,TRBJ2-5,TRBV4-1,TGCGCCAGCAGCCAAGGCGGCCGGGGTGCATACAGAGAGACCCAGTACTTC,CASSQGGRGAYRETQYF
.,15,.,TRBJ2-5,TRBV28,TGTGCCAGCAGTTTATACATATTAGACAAAGAGACCCAGTACTTC,CASSLYILDKETQYF
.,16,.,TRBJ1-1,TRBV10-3,TGTGCCATCAGTGAGTCTGCCGGAGTCTCTAACACTGAAGCTTTCTTT,CAISESAGVSNTEAFF
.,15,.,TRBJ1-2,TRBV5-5,TGTGCCAGCACCACTTCACCCCGAATTAACTATGGCTACACCTTC,CASTTSPRINYGYTF
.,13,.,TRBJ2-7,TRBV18,TGTGCCAGCTCACGTCTCGGGGATTACGAGCAGTACTTC,CASSRLGDYEQYF
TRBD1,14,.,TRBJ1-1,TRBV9,TGTGCCAGCAGCGTAGAGGGGGCTATCACTGAAGCTTTCTTT,CASSVEGAITEAFF
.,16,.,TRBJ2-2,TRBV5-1,TGCGCCAGCAGCCATGGGAGCCAGTCGAACACCGGGGAGCTGTTTTTT,CASSHGSQSNTGELFF
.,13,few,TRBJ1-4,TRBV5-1,TGCGCCAGCAGCTTGGCACCAGGGGAAAAACTGTTTTTT,CASSLAPGEKLFF
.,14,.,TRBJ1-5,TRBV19,TGTGCCAGTAGTTCCTCGGGAGGCAAACAGCCCCAGCATTTT,CASSSSGGKQPQHF
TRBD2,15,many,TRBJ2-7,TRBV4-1,TGCGCCAGCAGCCAAGATGCGGGTCGGGGGGGCGGTCAGTACTTC,CASSQDAGRGGGQYF
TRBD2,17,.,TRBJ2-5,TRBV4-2,TGTGCCAGCAGCCAAGATTCAGCGCGGGGGGCCCAAGAGACCCAGTACTTC,CASSQDSARGAQETQYF
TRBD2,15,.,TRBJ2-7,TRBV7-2,TGTGCCAGCAGCTTAATGTCCCGGGCGGGGGGCGAGCAGTACTTC,CASSLMSRAGGEQYF
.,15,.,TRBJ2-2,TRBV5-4,TGTGCCAGCAGCTTAGGAGCTCCGAACACCGGGGAGCTGTTTTTT,CASSLGAPNTGELFF
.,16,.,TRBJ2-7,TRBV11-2,TGTGCCAGCAGCTTAGATATCTGGGGGGTCGGTCACGAGCAGTACTTC,CASSLDIWGVGHEQYF
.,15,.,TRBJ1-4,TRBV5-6,TGTGCCAGCAGAACCGGGGGTTCAACTAATGAAAAACTGTTTTTT,CASRTGGSTNEKLFF
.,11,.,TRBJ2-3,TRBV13,TGTGCCAGCAGCTCGACAGATACGCAGTATTTT,CASSSTDTQYF
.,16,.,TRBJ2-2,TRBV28,TGTGCCAGCAGTTTCGTACGTGGGGAGAGCACCGGGGAGCTGTTTTTT,CASSFVRGESTGELFF
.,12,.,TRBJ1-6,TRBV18,TGTGCCAGCTCAGGCCGATCCTCACCCCTCCACTTT,CASSGRSSPLHF
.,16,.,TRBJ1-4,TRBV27,TGTGCCAGCAGTTTTTCCTCAGGCAGGAGGGATGAAAAACTGTTTTTT,CASSFSSGRRDEKLFF
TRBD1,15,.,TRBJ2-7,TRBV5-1,TGCGCCAGCAGCTTGTCGACAGGGCGCTCCTACGAGCAGTACTTC,CASSLSTGRSYEQYF
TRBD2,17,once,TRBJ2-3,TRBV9,TGTGCCAGCAGCGTAGGAAATAGCGGGGGTACCACAGATACGCAGTATTTT,CASSVGNSGGTTDTQYF